The 31 T cell receptor beta chains given below trace back to one sample, sequenced in a study of shared clonotypes between healthy human individuals. Produced via immunoSEQ multiplex PCR; TCRdb's table is partial and in-frame only. The repertoire has about half a million clones, more than 65% of them found once; the top ten carry roughly 13%. Sequenced material: PBMCs. All receptors come from a woman between 40 and 50 years old in good health. Some clones in this sample may be carry-over from other donors' samples.

The table lists this clone with a count of one. The chain joins TRBV6-1 to TRBJ2-7; D is perhaps TRBD1 (6 bases). CDR3 length: 15 amino acids. The germline V gene encodes CDR1 MNHNS and CDR2 SASEGT. Between the trimmed V and J ends, which lost 6 bases and 5 bases, there was a span of 20 bases. The CDR3 sequence is CASREPGTGFHEQYF. CDR3 DNA: TGTGCCAGCAGGGAACCAGGAACAGGGTTCCACGAGCAGTACTTC.

CDR3 protein: CASSADRANTGELFF. Here the CDR3 DNA reads TGTGCCAGCAGTGCGGACAGGGCGAACACCGGGGAGCTGTTTTTT. The genes are TRBV27 and TRBJ2-2; 8 bases line up with TRBD1. CDR1 is MNHEY, CDR2 SMNVEV, per germline (reference sequence). The CDR3 extends over 15 amino acids. The J segment lost 0 bases and the V segment lost 5 bases, leaving 2 bases of the junction unmatched.

This clone has a handful of counts. The J gene is TRBJ2-7, the V gene TRBV7-9; D possibly uses TRBD1 or TRBD2 (5 bases each). The length of the CDR3 is 14 residues. V was shortened by 3 bases and J by 4 bases, with 13 bases between the two germline ends. Germline V gene lookup returns CDR1 SEHNR and CDR2 FQNEAQ (reference sequence). CDR3 in DNA: TGTGCCAGCAGCTTCGGGGCTTGGGTTTACGAGCAGTACTTC. Translating it yields CASSFGAWVYEQYF.

The gene calls are TRBV4-3 and TRBJ2-1; 10 nucleotides match TRBD2. Germline CDR1 reads LGHNA; CDR2 reads YSLEER. There are 17 residues in the CDR3. Trimming took 0 bases from V and 8 from J; bases not matched to a gene: 10. The CDR3 loop reads CASSQDSYLAGADEQFF. The CDR3 nucleotides are TGCGCCAGCAGCCAAGATTCGTACCTAGCGGGAGCCGATGAGCAGTTCTTC.

This chain uses TRBV7-9 with TRBJ2-7, with 7 nucleotides matching TRBD2. Germline CDR1 reads SEHNR; CDR2 reads FQNEAQ (reference sequence). The CDR3 is made up of 18 amino acids. V gave up 0 bases and J gave up 4 bases; unmatched junction bases: 15. CDR3 loop: CASSLAPAGRGSPYEQYF. The CDR3 nucleotides read TGTGCCAGCAGCTTAGCTCCTGCCGGGCGGGGGTCTCCTTACGAGCAGTACTTC.

The chain employs TRBV5-1 and TRBJ2-3; D ambiguous. Germline-derived CDR1 and CDR2 are SGHRS and YFSETQ. V lost 1 base and J lost 2, with 8 bases in between. CDR3 length: 14 amino acids. The chain's CDR3 is CASSLRQNTDTQYF. The CDR3 bases are TGCGCCAGCAGCTTGAGGCAGAACACAGATACGCAGTATTTT. The entire variable domain, with the rest obtained from reference TRBV5-1 and TRBJ2-3, is as follows: KAGVTQTPRYLIKTRGQQVTLSCSPISGHRSVSWYQQTPGQGLQFLFEYFSETQRNKGNFPGRFSGRQFSNSRSEMNVSTLELGDSALYLCASSLRQNTDTQYFGPGTRLTVL.

This sequence joins TRBV14 and TRBJ2-7; 8 bases line up with TRBD2. Germline CDR1 SGHDN, CDR2 FVKESK. V shed 6 bases, J shed 0 bases, and the junction held 7 bases outside the gene matches. The CDR3 spans 15 residues. Here the CDR3 DNA reads TGTGCCAGCAGACCAAGCGGGAGCGGCTCCTACGAGCAGTACTTC. Translating it yields CASRPSGSGSYEQYF.

V gene TRBV5-1 combines with J gene TRBJ1-5; D possibly corresponds to TRBD1 (5 bases). The CDR3 contains 14 residues. Deletions cut 1 base from V and 5 bases from J, with 10 bases between. Germline V lookup: CDR1 SGHRS, CDR2 YFSETQ. DNA for the CDR3: TGCGCCAGCAGCTTGACAGGAGGGGATCAGCCCCAGCATTTT. Translating it yields CASSLTGGDQPQHF.

The chain uses TRBV5-1 and TRBJ2-7, with D unresolved. Trimming shortened V by 4 bases and J by 2 bases, and 10 bases separated the two germline ends. CDR1 is SGHRS, CDR2 YFSETQ, per germline. The CDR3 consists of 13 residues. The chain's CDR3 is CASSPLSTYEQYF. Here the CDR3 DNA reads TGCGCCAGCAGCCCACTTTCAACCTACGAGCAGTACTTC.

The chain links TRBV5-1 to TRBJ1-2; D remains unclear. Germline CDR1 and CDR2: SGHRS and YFSETQ. The ends were cut back, 0 bases at V and 3 bases at J, with 9 bases in the middle. The CDR3 covers 14 residues. The CDR3 loop is CASSLVQDYYGYTF. The CDR3 DNA follows: TGCGCCAGCAGCTTGGTTCAGGATTACTATGGCTACACCTTC.

The rearrangement joins TRBV5-1 to TRBJ2-2; weak D call: TRBD2 (6 bases). The CDR3 runs 14 residues. V was cut by 0 bases and J by 7 bases, with 10 bases left in between. Germline V gene lookup returns CDR1 SGHRS and CDR2 YFSETQ. The chain's CDR3 is CASSLDTSSGELFF. CDR3 sequence (DNA): TGCGCCAGCAGCTTGGACACTAGCAGCGGGGAGCTGTTTTTT.

The chain couples TRBV9 to TRBJ2-2, with D possibly being TRBD2 (5 bases). Germline V lookup: CDR1 SGDLS, CDR2 YYNGEE. V lost 4 bases and J 2 bases, leaving 18 bases between the germline ends. This CDR3 spans 17 amino acids. In DNA form, the CDR3 reads TGTGCCAGCAGCCGGGCGGCGGGCGGAGCCAACACCGGGGAGCTGTTTTTT. Translating gives CASSRAAGGANTGELFF. Full variable domain (rest looked up from reference TRBV9 and TRBJ2-2): DSGVTQTPKHLITATGQRVTLRCSPRSGDLSVYWYQQSLDQGLQFLIQYYNGEERAKGNILERFSAQQFPDLHSELNLSSLELGDSALYFCASSRAAGGANTGELFFGEGSRLTVL.

The chain has TRBV25-1 and TRBJ2-1; maybe TRBD2 (5 bases). CDR3 length: 15 residues. CDR1 is MGHDK, CDR2 SYGVNS, per germline. Deletions cut 8 bases from V and 1 base from J, with 15 bases between. This chain's CDR3 is CASGLTGMSYNEQFF. In nucleotides, the CDR3 is TGTGCCAGCGGACTTACGGGAATGTCCTACAATGAGCAGTTCTTC.

On this clone: This sample includes further DNA sequences coding for the same CDR3. V gene TRBV18 combines with J gene TRBJ1-1, with 8 positions matching TRBD1. The CDR3 has 12 amino acids. The ends lost 3 bases at V and 7 bases at J; junction bases unmatched: 1. CDR1 is KGHSH and CDR2 is LQKENI in the germline V gene. CDR3 amino acids: CASSPGQGEAFF. CDR3 DNA sequence: TGTGCCAGCTCACCTGGACAGGGTGAAGCTTTCTTT.

The chain is built from TRBV19 and TRBJ2-7; 7 bases fit TRBD1. CDR3 size: 15 residues. J was trimmed by 2 bases and V by 3 bases; bases with no gene match: 7. Germline assignment: CDR1 LNHDA and CDR2 SQIVND (reference sequence). The CDR3 DNA sequence: TGTGCCAGTAGTATCCGGCTGGGACAGCCCTACGAGCAGTACTTC. Translating gives CASSIRLGQPYEQYF. The full variable domain, in which reference TRBV19 and TRBJ2-7 provide the parts outside the CDR3, is DGGITQSPKYLFRKEGQNVTLSCEQNLNHDAMYWYRQDPGQGLRLIYYSQIVNDFQKGDIAEGYSVSREKKESFPLTVTSAQKNPTAFYLCASSIRLGQPYEQYFGPGTRLTVT.

The chain combines TRBV19 with TRBJ2-7; 10 nucleotides agree with TRBD2. J was trimmed by 6 bases and V by 6 bases; bases with no gene match: 11. CDR1 LNHDA and CDR2 SQIVND come from the germline V gene (reference sequence). The CDR3 loop spans 15 amino acids. Here the CDR3 reads CASSTGLAGAPEQYF. The CDR3 coding sequence is TGTGCCAGTAGCACAGGTCTAGCGGGAGCTCCCGAGCAGTACTTC.

The V gene is TRBV9, the J gene TRBJ2-1, with D hard to call. In germline, CDR1 is SGDLS, CDR2 YYNGEE. The germline V and J ends were trimmed by 0 bases and 15 bases, with 13 bases remaining between them. This CDR3 has 12 amino acids. CDR3 residues: CASSVGQARPFF. As DNA, the CDR3 is TGTGCCAGCAGCGTAGGTCAAGCCAGGCCGTTCTTC.

The chain carries TRBV25-1 and TRBJ2-1; 10 nucleotides agree with TRBD2. There are 16 residues in the CDR3. V was clipped by 5 bases and J by 4 bases; unmatched bases: 8. Per germline, CDR1 MGHDK and CDR2 SYGVNS. The CDR3 DNA follows: TGTGCCAGCAGTTCCTCCGGGACTAGCGTTTACAATGAGCAGTTCTTC. Protein product: CASSSSGTSVYNEQFF.

This chain joins TRBV4-2 and TRBJ2-3; tentatively, D is TRBD2 (6 bases). The CDR3 is made up of 15 amino acids. The germline V and J ends were trimmed by 0 bases and 2 bases, with 9 bases remaining between them. Per the germline V gene, CDR1 is LGHNA and CDR2 is YNFKEQ. The CDR3 DNA reads TGTGCCAGCAGCCAAGATGGGGGACTCACAGATACGCAGTATTTT. Its protein is CASSQDGGLTDTQYF.

V usage is TRBV4-1 and J usage is TRBJ1-5; tentatively, D is TRBD1 (6 bases). This CDR3 is 18 amino acids long. Germline V gives CDR1 MGHRA, CDR2 YSYEKL. V lost 0 bases and J 0 bases, leaving 15 bases between the germline ends. The CDR3 nucleotides are TGCGCCAGCAGCCAAGAAGTAACGGGGGCCGTTAGCAATCAGCCCCAGCATTTT. Translated: CASSQEVTGAVSNQPQHF.

J is TRBJ2-7 and V is TRBV28, with 11 bases matching TRBD2. Trimming at V came to 6 bases and at J to 2 bases, leaving 9 bases not matched to a gene. The CDR3 loop spans 16 amino acids. The germline CDR1 and CDR2 sequences are MDHEN and SYDVKM. In DNA, the CDR3 is TGTGCCAGCAGCCCTGTAGCGGGAGGGCTAACCTACGAGCAGTACTTC. It codes for CASSPVAGGLTYEQYF.

This clone was counted between two and nine times. The chain couples TRBV6-6 to TRBJ2-7; D not certain. Trimming shortened V by 4 bases and J by 0 bases, and 10 bases separated the two germline ends. This CDR3 has 14 residues. Germline CDR1 and CDR2: MNHNY and SVGAGI (reference sequence). This chain's CDR3 is CASSFEPSSYEQYF. CDR3 nucleotides: TGTGCCAGCAGTTTTGAGCCCAGCTCCTACGAGCAGTACTTC.

The chain employs TRBV5-1 and TRBJ2-4, with a weak D call TRBD1 (6 bases). The germline gives CDR1 SGHRS, CDR2 YFSETQ. The CDR3 covers 15 residues. V was clipped by 0 bases and J by 3 bases, with 10 bases between them. The chain's CDR3 is CASSLGDRYKNIQYF. Written as DNA, the CDR3 is TGCGCCAGCAGCTTGGGTGACAGGTACAAAAACATTCAGTACTTC.

The V and J genes are TRBV7-9 and TRBJ1-6; 8 bases match TRBD1. This CDR3 region has 13 residues. Germline V gene data show CDR1 as SEHNR and CDR2 as FQNEAQ (reference sequence). J was trimmed by 7 bases and V by 11 bases; bases with no gene match: 7. The CDR3 DNA reads as TGTGCCTCCCGACAGGGGACAAATTCACCCCTCCACTTT. This translates into CASRQGTNSPLHF.

For the CDR3, the DNA is TGTGCCGGAGGGAGCTCCTATAATTCACCCCTCCACTTT. Translated, it gives CAGGSSYNSPLHF. The V gene is TRBV7-8, the J gene TRBJ1-6; no reliable D call. V was cut by 11 bases and J by 0 bases, with 8 bases left in between. CDR1 is SGHVS and CDR2 is FQNEAQ in the germline V gene. The CDR3 sequence is 13 residues long. Full variable domain (rest looked up from reference TRBV7-8 and TRBJ1-6): GAGVSQSPRYKVAKRGQDVALRCDPISGHVSLFWYQQALGQGPEFLTYFQNEAQLDKSGLPSDRFFAERPEGSVSTLKIQRTQQEDSAVYLCAGGSSYNSPLHFGNGTRLTVT.

This chain uses TRBV7-2 with TRBJ1-4, with 8 bases lining up with TRBD1. The J segment lost 13 bases and the V segment lost 5 bases, leaving 6 bases of the junction unmatched. Germline CDR1 is SGHTA and CDR2 is FQGNSA. The CDR3 contains 12 residues. CDR3 bases: TGTGCCAGCAGCACCCGGACAGGGCGACTGTTTTTT. Protein sequence: CASSTRTGRLFF. The full variable domain, in which reference TRBV7-2 and TRBJ1-4 provide the parts outside the CDR3, is GAGVSQSPSNKVTEKGKDVELRCDPISGHTALYWYRQSLGQGLEFLIYFQGNSAPDKSGLPSDRFSAERTGGSVSTLTIQRTQQEDSAVYLCASSTRTGRLFFGSGTQLSVL.

V is TRBV11-3 and J is TRBJ1-1, with D possibly matching TRBD1 (6 bases). The CDR3 loop spans 15 amino acids. The germline CDR1 and CDR2 sequences are SGHNT and YENEEA. V lost 6 bases and J lost 4, with 18 bases in between. The CDR3 loop is CASSKQGGGSTEAFF. The CDR3 nucleotides are TGTGCCAGCAGTAAACAAGGGGGAGGGAGCACTGAAGCTTTCTTT.

Only a few counts were recorded for this clone. The chain employs TRBV6-1 and TRBJ2-5, with a tentative D call TRBD2 (5 bases). Germline assignment: CDR1 MNHNS and CDR2 SASEGT. Trimming pared 5 bases from V and 5 bases from J, leaving 15 bases between. This CDR3 is 14 amino acids long. CDR3 nucleotides: TGTGCCAGCAGTATAGGCCTAGCTGTTGAGACCCAGTACTTC. Its protein is CASSIGLAVETQYF.

The sample holds a few counts of this clone. With a much larger clone just one base away, this may be a read error. This rearrangement joins TRBV28 to TRBJ2-1; D is unresolved. The germline gives CDR1 MDHEN, CDR2 SYDVKM. The CDR3 loop spans 11 amino acids. V dropped 4 bases and J dropped 2 bases, with 0 bases sitting between them. The CDR3 nucleotides read TGTGCCAGCAGTTCCTACAATGAGCAGTTCTTC. Translated: CASSSYNEQFF.

Worth noting for this clone: A read error is likely here: a far larger clone is one base away. This chain uses TRBV7-2 with TRBJ1-2; D may be TRBD1 (6 bases). CDR3 length: 14 residues. V lost 7 bases, J lost 4 bases, and 16 bases lay in between. Germline V gene lookup returns CDR1 SGHTA and CDR2 FQGNSA. The CDR3 DNA is TGTGCCAGCAACCGAAACACAGGGACCTATGGCTACACCTTC. Translating it yields CASNRNTGTYGYTF.

V usage is TRBV9 and J usage is TRBJ2-3, with 13 bases fitting TRBD2. Germline loops: CDR1 SGDLS, CDR2 YYNGEE. The V segment lost 0 bases and the J segment 6 bases; nucleotides outside the gene matches: 10. The CDR3 length is 18 residues. CDR3 sequence reads: CASSVVPSLAGGEDTQYF. CDR3 bases: TGTGCCAGCAGCGTAGTCCCCTCACTAGCGGGAGGGGAGGATACGCAGTATTTT.